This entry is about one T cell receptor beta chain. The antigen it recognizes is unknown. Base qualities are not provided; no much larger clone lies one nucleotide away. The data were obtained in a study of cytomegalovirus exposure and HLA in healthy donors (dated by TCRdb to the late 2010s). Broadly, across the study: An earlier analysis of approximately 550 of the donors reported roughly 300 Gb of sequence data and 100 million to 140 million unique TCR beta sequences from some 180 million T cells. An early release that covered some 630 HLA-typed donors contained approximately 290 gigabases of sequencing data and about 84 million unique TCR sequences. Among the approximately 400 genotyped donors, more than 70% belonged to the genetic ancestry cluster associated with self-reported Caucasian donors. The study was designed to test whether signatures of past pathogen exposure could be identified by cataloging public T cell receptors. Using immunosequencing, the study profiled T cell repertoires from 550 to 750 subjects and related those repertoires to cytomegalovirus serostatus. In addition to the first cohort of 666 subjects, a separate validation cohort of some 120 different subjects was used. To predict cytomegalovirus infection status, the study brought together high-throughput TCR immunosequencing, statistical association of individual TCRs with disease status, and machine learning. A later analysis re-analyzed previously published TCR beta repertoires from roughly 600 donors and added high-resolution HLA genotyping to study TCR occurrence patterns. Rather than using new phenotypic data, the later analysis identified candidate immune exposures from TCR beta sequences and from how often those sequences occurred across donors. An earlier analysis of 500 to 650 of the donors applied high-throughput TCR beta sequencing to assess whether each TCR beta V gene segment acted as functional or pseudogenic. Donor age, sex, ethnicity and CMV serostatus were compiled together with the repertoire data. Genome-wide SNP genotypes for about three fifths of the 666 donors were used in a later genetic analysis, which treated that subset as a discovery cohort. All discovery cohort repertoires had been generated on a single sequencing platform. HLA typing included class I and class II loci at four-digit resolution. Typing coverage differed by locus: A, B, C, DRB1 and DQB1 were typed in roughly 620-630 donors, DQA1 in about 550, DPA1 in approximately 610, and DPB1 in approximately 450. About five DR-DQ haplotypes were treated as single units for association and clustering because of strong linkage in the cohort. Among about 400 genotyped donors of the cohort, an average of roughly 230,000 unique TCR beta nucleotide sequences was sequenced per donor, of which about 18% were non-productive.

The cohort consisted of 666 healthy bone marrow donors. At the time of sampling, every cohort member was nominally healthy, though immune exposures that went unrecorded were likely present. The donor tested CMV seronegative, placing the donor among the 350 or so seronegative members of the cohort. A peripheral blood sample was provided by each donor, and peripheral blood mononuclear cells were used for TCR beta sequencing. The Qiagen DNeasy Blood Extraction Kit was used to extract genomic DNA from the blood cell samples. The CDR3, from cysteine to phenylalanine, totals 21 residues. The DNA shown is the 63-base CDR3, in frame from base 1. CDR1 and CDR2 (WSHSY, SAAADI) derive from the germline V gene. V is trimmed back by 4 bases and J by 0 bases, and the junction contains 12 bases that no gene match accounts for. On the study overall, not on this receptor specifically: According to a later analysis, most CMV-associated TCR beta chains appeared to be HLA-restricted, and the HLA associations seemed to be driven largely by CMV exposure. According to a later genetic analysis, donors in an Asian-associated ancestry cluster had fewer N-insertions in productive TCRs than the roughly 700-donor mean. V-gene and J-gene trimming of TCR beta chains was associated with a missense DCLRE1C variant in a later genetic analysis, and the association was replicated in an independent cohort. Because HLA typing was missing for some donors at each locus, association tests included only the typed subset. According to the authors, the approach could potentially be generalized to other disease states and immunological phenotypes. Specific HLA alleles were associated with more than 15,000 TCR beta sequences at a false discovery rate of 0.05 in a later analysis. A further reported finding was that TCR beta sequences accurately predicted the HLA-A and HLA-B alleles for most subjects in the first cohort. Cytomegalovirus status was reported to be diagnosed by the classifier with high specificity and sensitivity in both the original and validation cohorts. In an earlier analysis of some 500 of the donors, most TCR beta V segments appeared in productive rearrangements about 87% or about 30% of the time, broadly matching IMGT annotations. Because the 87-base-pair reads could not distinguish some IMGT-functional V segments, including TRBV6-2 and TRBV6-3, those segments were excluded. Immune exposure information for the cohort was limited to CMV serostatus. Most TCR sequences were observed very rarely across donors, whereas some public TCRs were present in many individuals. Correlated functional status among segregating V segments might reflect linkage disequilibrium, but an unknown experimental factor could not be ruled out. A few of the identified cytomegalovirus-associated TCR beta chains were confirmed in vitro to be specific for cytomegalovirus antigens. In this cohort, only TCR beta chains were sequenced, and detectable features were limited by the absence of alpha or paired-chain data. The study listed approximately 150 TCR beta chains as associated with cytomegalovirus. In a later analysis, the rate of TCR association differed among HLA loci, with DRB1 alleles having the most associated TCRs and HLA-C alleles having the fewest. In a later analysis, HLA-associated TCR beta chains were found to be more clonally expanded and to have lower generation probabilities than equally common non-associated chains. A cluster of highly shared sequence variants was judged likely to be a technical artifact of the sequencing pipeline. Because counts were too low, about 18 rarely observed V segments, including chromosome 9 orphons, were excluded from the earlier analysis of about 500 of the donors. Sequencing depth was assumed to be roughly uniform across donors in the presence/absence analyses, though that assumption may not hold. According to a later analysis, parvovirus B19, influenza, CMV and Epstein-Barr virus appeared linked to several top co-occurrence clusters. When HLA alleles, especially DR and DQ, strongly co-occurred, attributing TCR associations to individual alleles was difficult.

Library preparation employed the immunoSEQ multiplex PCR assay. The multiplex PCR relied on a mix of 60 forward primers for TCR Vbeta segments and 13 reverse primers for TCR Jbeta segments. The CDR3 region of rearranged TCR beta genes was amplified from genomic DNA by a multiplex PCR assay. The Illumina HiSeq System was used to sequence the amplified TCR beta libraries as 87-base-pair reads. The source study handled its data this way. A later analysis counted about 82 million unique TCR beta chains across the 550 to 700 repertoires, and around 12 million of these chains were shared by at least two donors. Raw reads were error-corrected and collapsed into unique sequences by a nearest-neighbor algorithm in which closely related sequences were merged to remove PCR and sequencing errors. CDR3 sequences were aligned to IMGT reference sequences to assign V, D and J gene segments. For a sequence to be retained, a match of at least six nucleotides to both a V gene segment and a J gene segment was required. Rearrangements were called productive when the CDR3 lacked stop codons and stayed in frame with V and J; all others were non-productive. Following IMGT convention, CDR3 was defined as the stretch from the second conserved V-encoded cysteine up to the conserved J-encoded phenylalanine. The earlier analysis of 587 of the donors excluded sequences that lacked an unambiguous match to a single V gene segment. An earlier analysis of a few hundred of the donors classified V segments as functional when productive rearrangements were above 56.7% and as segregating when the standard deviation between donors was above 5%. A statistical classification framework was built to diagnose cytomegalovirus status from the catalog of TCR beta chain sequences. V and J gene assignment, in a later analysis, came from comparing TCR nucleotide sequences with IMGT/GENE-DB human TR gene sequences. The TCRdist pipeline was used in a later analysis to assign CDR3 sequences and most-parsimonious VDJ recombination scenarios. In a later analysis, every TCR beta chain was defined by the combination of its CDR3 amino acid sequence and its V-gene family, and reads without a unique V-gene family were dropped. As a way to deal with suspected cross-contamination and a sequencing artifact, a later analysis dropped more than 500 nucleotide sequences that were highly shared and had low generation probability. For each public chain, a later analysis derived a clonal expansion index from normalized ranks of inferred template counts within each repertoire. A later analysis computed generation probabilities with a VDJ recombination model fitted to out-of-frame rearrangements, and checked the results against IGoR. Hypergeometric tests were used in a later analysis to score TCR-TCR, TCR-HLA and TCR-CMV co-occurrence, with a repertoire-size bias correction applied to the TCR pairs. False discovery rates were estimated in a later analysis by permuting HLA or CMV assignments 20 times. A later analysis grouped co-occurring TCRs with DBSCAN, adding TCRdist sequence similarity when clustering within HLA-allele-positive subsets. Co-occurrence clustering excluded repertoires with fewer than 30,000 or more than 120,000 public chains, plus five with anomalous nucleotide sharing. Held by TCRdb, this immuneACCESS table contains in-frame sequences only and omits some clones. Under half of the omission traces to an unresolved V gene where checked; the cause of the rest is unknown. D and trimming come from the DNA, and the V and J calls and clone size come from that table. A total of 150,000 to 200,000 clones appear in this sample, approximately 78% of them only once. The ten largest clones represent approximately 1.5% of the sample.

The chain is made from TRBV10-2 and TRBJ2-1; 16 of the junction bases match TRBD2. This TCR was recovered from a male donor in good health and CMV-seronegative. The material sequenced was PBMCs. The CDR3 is CASSGAGTSGGVTSSYNEQFF. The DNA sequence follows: TGCGCCAGCAGTGGCGCAGGGACTAGCGGGGGGGTGACGAGCTCCTACAATGAGCAGTTCTTC.